The entry below describes one T cell receptor (beta chain). V lost 6 bases to trimming and J lost 6 bases; unmatched junction nucleotides: 7. Germline assignment: CDR1 SQVTM and CDR2 ANQGSEA. The CDR3 runs to 13 residues. The data originate from a study of memory CD4+ T cells and cytomegalovirus serostatus. Single viable CD3+CD4+CD8-CD45RO+ cells were sorted as the memory CD4+ T cells. Positive selection with CD4 microbeads enriched total CD4+ T cells. The repertoire was sequenced with immunoSEQ multiplex PCR; TCRdb's copy has only in-frame clones and lacks some. This sample yields tens of thousands of clones, of which 75% to 80% are seen a single time; about 4.7% belongs to the top ten.

The sequence derives from an adult in good health and CMV-seropositive. The V call is TRBV29-1, the J call TRBJ2-2, with 7 nucleotides matching TRBD2. Sequenced sample: memory CD4+ T cells from blood. The CDR3 DNA is TGCAGCGTCAATGTGGGGGGGGCCGGGGAGCTGTTTTTT. It specifies CSVNVGGAGELFF.